This entry features one TCR beta chain sequence. The CDR3 is 13 residues long. V was pared by 6 bases and J by 7 bases, with 15 bases between. The V gene's germline CDR1 is MNHEY and CDR2 SVGAGI. The repertoire was sequenced with immunoSEQ multiplex PCR; TCRdb's copy has only in-frame clones and lacks some. The data show roughly 170,000 clones, about nine tenths seen once. The sample originates from a study of control samples from healthy donors and cancer patients. The chain uses TRBV6-5 and TRBJ1-1, with D unclear. The sequenced sample was blood. The sequence derives from a woman between 35 and 50 years old in good health. The CDR3 loop reads CASSRKLLSEAFF. CDR3 bases: TGTGCCAGCAGCCGAAAGCTCCTTAGTGAAGCTTTCTTT.